Below, 9 T cell receptor beta chains from the same sample are listed, as sequenced in a study of CD8 T cells in Susac syndrome. The authors reverse transcribed roughly 0.5 to 1 ug RNA with random hexamers. TCRdb fed the immunoSEQ multiplex PCR reads into MiXCR, producing one record per CDR3 protein. The sample shows about 200,000 distinct CDR3 sequences, approximately 90% of them seen only once. The sequenced sample was CD8+ T cells from PBMCs. The origin of the receptors is a human donor with multiple sclerosis.

This clonotype has only a few counts. This sequence joins TRBV27 and TRBJ2-7; D might be TRBD1 (6 bases). CDR3 length: 13 residues. Deletions cut 3 bases from V and 3 bases from J, with 9 bases between. Germline V gene data show CDR1 as MNHEY and CDR2 as SMNVEV (reference sequence). CDR3 DNA sequence: TGTGCCAGCAGTTTTTCAGGGGACTACGAGCAGTACTTC. Translated, it gives CASSFSGDYEQYF.

The V gene is TRBV14, the J gene TRBJ1-1; 9 nucleotides align to TRBD1. V shed 2 bases and J 7 bases; nucleotides not matched to a gene: 5. Germline CDR1 reads SGHDN; CDR2 reads FVKESK. CDR3 length: 14 amino acids. The CDR3 spells CASSQTGTGNEAFF. CDR3 in DNA: TGTGCCAGCAGCCAAACCGGGACAGGGAATGAAGCTTTCTTT.

This chain joins TRBV5-1 and TRBJ2-2; no firm D call. Germline V CDR1 and CDR2: SGHRS, YFSETQ. The CDR3 totals 13 residues. Trimming stripped 3 bases from V and 9 bases from J, with 12 bases between. The CDR3 loop is CASSSVGERELFF. The CDR3 region has the DNA TGCGCCAGCAGCTCCGTTGGAGAACGGGAGCTGTTTTTT.

The chain has TRBV13 and TRBJ1-2, with D hard to call. The germline V and J ends were trimmed by 3 bases and 0 bases, with 8 bases remaining between them. Germline V gene sequence: CDR1 PRHDT, CDR2 FYEKMQ (reference sequence). CDR3 length equals 14 residues. Here the CDR3 DNA reads TGTGCCAGCAGCTTCGATCGTTCTAACTATGGCTACACCTTC. Protein product: CASSFDRSNYGYTF. The full variable domain, completed using reference TRBV13 and TRBJ1-2, is AAGVIQSPRHLIKEKRETATLKCYPIPRHDTVYWYQQGPGQDPQFLISFYEKMQSDKGSIPDRFSAQQFSDYHSELNMSSLELGDSALYFCASSFDRSNYGYTFGSGTRLTVV.

The rearrangement uses TRBV4-1 and TRBJ1-1; TRBD1 aligns across 7 bases. CDR3 length equals 12 residues. The V gene end was trimmed by 7 bases and the J gene end by 4 bases; junction bases not matched to a gene: 3. Germline assignment: CDR1 MGHRA and CDR2 YSYEKL. CDR3 in DNA: TGCGCCAGCACGGGACAGACCACTGAAGCTTTCTTT. Translated: CASTGQTTEAFF.

In nucleotides, the CDR3 is TGTGCCAGCAGACCCCGGGACAGGGGTGGGGTTCGCACAGATACGCAGTATTTT. It is translated as CASRPRDRGGVRTDTQYF. The chain joins TRBV27 to TRBJ2-3, with TRBD1 identical over 10 bases. V lost 6 bases to trimming and J lost 1 base; unmatched junction nucleotides: 13. Germline assignment: CDR1 MNHEY and CDR2 SMNVEV (reference sequence). This CDR3 is built from 18 residues.

CDR3 in amino acids: CASSWYQETQYF. CDR3 bases: TGTGCCAGCAGTTGGTACCAAGAGACCCAGTACTTC. The V gene is TRBV6-2 or TRBV6-3, the J gene TRBJ2-5; D is unresolved. The germline gives CDR1 MNHEY, CDR2 SVGEGT. The length of the CDR3 is 12 residues. V lost 4 bases and J 0 bases, leaving 3 bases between the germline ends.

The rearrangement uses TRBV20-1 and TRBJ1-2; D not certain. This CDR3 comprises 12 residues. Trimming pared 1 base from V and 6 bases from J, leaving 9 bases between. From germline, CDR1 is DFQATT and CDR2 SNEGSKA (reference sequence). CDR3 bases: TGCAGTGCTAGAGTTAGAGCGGATGGCTACACCTTC. It encodes CSARVRADGYTF.

The chain employs TRBV7-8 and TRBJ2-7, with 8 bases identical to TRBD1. Trimming removed 3 bases from V and 7 bases from J; junction bases left unmatched: 5. Germline CDR1 and CDR2: SGHVS and FQNEAQ. The CDR3 has 13 residues. CDR3 region: CASSFGDRSEQYF. The CDR3 DNA reads TGTGCCAGCAGCTTCGGGGACAGGTCAGAGCAGTACTTC.